The present T cell receptor (beta chain) was sequenced within a study of blood T cell repertoires in COVID-19. At the level of the study: T cells, B-cell-depleted T cells, or PBMCs provided the cDNA or gDNA that served as material.

A COVID-19 case had been met by exposed participants during the 2 weeks before study entry. This CDR3 contains 15 residues. The germline V gene has CDR1 SGDLS and CDR2 YYNGEE. Trimming at V came to 5 bases and at J to 7 bases, leaving 12 bases not matched to a gene. Some clones are missing from TCRdb's copy, which holds only in-frame ones; the method was immunoSEQ multiplex PCR. Of roughly 150,000 clones in the sample, under 85% were seen once. This rearrangement joins TRBV9 to TRBJ2-3; 8 nucleotides agree with TRBD2. Material for sequencing was PBMCs or T cells enriched from blood (not recorded which). This clonotype was sampled from a woman between 18 and 29 years old who had been exposed to COVID-19. CDR3 amino acids: CASSASGSEVNTQYF. The CDR3 coding sequence is TGTGCCAGCAGTGCTAGCGGGTCTGAGGTAAATACGCAGTATTTT.